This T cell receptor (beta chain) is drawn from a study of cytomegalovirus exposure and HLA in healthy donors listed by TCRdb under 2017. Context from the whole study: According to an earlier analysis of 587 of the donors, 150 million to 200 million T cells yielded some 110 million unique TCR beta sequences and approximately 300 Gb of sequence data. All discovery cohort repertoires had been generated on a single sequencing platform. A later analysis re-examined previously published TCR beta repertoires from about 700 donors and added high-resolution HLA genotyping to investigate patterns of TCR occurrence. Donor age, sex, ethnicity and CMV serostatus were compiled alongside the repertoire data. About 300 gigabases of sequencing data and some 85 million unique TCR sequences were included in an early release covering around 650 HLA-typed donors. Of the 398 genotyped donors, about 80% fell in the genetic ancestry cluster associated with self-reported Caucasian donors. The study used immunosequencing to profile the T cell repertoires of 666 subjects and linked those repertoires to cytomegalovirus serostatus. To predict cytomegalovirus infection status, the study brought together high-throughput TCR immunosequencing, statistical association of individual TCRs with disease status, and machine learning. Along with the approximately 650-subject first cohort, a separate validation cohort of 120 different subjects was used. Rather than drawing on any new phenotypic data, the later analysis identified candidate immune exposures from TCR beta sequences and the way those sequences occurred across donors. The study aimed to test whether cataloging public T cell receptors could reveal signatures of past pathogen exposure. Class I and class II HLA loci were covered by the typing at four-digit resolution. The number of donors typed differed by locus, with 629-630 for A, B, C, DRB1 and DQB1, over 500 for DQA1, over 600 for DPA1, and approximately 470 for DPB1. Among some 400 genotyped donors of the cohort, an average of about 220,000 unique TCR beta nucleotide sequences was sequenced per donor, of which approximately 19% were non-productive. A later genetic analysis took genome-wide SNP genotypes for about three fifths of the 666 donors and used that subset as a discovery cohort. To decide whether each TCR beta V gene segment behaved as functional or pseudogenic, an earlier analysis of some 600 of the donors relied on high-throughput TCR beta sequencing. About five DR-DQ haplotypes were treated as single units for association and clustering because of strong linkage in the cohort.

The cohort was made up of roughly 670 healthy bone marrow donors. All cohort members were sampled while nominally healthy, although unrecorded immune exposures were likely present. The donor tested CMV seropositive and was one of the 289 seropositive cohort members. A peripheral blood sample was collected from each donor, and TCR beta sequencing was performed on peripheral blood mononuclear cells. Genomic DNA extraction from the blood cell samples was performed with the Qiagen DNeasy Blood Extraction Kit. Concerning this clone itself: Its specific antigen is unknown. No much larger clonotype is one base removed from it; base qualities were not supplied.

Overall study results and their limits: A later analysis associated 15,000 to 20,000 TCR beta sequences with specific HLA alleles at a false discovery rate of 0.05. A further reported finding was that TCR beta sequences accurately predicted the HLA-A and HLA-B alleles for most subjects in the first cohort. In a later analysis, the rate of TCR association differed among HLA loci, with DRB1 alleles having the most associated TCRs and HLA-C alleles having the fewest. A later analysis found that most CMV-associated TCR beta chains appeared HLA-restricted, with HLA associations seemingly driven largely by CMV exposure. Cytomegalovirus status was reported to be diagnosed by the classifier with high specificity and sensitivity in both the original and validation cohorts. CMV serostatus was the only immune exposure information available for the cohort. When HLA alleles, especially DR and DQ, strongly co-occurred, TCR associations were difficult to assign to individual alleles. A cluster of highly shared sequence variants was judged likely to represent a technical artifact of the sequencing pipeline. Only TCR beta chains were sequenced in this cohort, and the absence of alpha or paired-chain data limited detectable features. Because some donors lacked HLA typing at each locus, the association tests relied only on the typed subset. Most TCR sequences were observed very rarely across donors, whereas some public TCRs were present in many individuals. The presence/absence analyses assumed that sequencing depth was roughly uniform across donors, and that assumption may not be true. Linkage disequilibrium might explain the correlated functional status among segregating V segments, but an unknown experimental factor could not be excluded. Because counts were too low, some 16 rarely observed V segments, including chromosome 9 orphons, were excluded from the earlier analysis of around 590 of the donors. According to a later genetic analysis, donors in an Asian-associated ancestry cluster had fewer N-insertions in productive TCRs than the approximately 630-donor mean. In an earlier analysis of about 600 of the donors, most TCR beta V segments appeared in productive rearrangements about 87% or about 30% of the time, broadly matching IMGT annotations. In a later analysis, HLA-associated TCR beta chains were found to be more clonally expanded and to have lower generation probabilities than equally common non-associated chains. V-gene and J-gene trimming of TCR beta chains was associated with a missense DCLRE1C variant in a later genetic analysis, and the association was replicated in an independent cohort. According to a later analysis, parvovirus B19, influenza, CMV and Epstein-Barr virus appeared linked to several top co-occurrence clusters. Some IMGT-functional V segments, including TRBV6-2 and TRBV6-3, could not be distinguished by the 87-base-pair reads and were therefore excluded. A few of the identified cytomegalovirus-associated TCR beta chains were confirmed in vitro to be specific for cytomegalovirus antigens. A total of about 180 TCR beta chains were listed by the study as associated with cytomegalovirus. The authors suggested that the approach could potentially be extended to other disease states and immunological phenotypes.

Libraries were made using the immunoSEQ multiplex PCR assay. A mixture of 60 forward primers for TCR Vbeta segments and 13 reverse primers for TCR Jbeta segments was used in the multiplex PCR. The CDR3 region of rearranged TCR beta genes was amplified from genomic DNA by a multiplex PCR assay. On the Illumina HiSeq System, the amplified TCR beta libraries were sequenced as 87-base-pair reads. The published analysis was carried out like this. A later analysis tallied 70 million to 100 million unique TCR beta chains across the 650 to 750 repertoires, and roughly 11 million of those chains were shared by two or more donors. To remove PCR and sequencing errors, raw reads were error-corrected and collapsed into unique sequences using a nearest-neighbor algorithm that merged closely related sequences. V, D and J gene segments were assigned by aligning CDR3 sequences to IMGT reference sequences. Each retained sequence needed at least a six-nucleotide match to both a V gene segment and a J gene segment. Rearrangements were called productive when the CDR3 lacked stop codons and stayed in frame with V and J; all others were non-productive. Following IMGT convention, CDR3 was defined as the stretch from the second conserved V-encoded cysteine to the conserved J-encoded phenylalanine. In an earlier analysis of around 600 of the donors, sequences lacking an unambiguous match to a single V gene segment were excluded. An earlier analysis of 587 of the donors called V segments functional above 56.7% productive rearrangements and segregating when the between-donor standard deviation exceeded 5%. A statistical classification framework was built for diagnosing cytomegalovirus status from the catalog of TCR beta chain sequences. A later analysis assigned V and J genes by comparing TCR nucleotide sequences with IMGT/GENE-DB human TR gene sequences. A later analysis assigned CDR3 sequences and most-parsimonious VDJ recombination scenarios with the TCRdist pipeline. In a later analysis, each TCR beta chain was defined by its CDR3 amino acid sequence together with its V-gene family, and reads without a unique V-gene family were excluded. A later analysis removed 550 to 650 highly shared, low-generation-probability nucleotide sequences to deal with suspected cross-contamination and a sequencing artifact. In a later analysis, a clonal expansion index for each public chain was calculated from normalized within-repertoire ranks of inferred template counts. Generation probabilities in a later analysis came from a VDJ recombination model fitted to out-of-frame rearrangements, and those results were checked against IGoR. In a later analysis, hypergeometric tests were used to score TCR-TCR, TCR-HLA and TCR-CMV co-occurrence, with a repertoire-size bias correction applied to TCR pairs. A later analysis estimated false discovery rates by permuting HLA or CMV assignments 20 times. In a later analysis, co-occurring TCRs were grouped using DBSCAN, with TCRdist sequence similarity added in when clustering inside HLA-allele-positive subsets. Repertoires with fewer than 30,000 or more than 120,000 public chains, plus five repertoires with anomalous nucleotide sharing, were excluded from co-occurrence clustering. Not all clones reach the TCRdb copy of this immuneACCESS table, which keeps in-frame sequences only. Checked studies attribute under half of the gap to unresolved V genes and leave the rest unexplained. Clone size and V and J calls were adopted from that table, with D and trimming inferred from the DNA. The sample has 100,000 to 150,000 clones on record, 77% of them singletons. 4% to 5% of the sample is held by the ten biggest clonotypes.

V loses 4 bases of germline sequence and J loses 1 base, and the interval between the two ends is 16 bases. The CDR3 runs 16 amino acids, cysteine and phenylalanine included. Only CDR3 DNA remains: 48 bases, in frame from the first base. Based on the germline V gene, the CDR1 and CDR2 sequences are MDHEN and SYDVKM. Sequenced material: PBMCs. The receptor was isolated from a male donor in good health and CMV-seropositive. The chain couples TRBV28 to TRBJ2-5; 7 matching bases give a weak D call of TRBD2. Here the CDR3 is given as CASSSIGGGLQETQYF. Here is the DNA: TGTGCCAGCAGTTCGATTGGCGGGGGCCTCCAAGAGACCCAGTACTTC. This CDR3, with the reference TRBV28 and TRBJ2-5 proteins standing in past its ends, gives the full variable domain DVKVTQSSRYLVKRTGEKVFLECVQDMDHENMFWYRQDPGLGLRLIYFSYDVKMKEKGDIPEGYSVSREKKERFSLILESASTNQTSMYLCASSSIGGGLQETQYFGPGTRLLVL.